These 5 T cell receptor beta chains share one sample of origin, sequenced in a study of blood T cell repertoires in COVID-19. Here immunoSEQ multiplex PCR was the method, and the copy in TCRdb shows in-frame clones only, minus some. The sample holds 200,000 to 300,000 clones, over 70% seen once. The sequenced material came from peripheral blood. These receptors came from a woman between 40 and 50 years old who had recovered from COVID-19.

The V call is TRBV10-3, the J call TRBJ1-4; D is unclear. This CDR3 has 13 amino acids. Germline V gene data show CDR1 as ENHRY and CDR2 as SYGVKD. Trimming removed 6 bases from V and 3 bases from J, with 8 bases in between. The CDR3 protein is CAIRSLSNEKLFF. In nucleotides, the CDR3 is TGTGCCATCAGGAGTTTATCTAATGAAAAACTGTTTTTT.

The chain is built from TRBV5-1 and TRBJ2-7; D not resolved. Germline V gene lookup returns CDR1 SGHRS and CDR2 YFSETQ. V lost 0 bases, J lost 6 bases, and 7 bases lay in between. CDR3 size: 12 residues. The CDR3 region has the DNA TGCGCCAGCAGCTTGGGCAGCGCCGAGCAGTACTTC. Translating gives CASSLGSAEQYF.

V usage is TRBV28 and J usage is TRBJ2-7, with a weak D call TRBD1 (6 bases). V lost 5 bases and J lost 6, with 17 bases in between. Germline CDR1 and CDR2: MDHEN and SYDVKM. The CDR3 is 14 amino acids. In DNA, the CDR3 is TGTGCCAGCAGTCCCCTGATGGGGGCGGCCGAGCAGTACTTC. Protein product: CASSPLMGAAEQYF. Filled out from reference TRBV28 and TRBJ2-7, the complete variable domain reads DVKVTQSSRYLVKRTGEKVFLECVQDMDHENMFWYRQDPGLGLRLIYFSYDVKMKEKGDIPEGYSVSREKKERFSLILESASTNQTSMYLCASSPLMGAAEQYFGPGTRLTVT.

This clone was observed a handful of times. The V gene is TRBV19, the J gene TRBJ1-1; 9 nucleotides match TRBD1. The trim removed 5 bases at V and 5 bases at J, leaving 3 bases unmatched. The CDR3 consists of 13 residues. Germline CDR1 and CDR2: LNHDA and SQIVND (reference sequence). DNA for the CDR3: TGTGCCAGTAGTTTCGACAGGGGGACTGAAGCTTTCTTT. Translation: CASSFDRGTEAFF.

The V call is TRBV6-6, the J call TRBJ2-7; 7 bases are a match to TRBD1. The CDR3 extends over 12 amino acids. V dropped 6 bases and J dropped 6; count of bases not matched to a gene: 5. Germline-derived CDR1 and CDR2 are MNHNY and SVGAGI (reference sequence). The CDR3 DNA sequence: TGTGCCAGCAGCCGCCGGGACAGCGAGCAGTACTTC. Its translation: CASSRRDSEQYF.